Shown below are 7 T cell receptor beta chains from a single sample sequenced in a study of Tregs in tolerant kidney transplant recipients. Only in-frame clones appear in the TCRdb table, and some are missing; sequencing was by immunoSEQ multiplex PCR. The repertoire holds over 50,000 clones, with over 75% as singletons. The specimen comprised Tregs from blood, sampled before the transplant. These receptors were collected from a human donor who received a combined kidney and bone marrow transplant.

V is TRBV5-1 and J is TRBJ1-2; TRBD1 matches at 9 bases. The CDR3 has 15 amino acids. In germline, CDR1 is SGHRS, CDR2 YFSETQ. V lost 0 bases to trimming and J lost 7 bases; unmatched junction nucleotides: 7. CDR3 nucleotides: TGCGCCAGCAGCTTGGAGGGACAGGGCTCTGTTGGCTACACCTTC. It encodes CASSLEGQGSVGYTF.

The gene calls are TRBV4-1 and TRBJ1-1, with 8 bases fitting TRBD1. CDR3 length: 16 amino acids. CDR1 MGHRA and CDR2 YSYEKL come from the germline V gene. V gave up 2 bases and J gave up 0 bases; unmatched junction bases: 5. This CDR3 reads CASSQWGQALNTEAFF. In nucleotides, the CDR3 is TGCGCCAGCAGCCAATGGGGACAGGCCCTGAACACTGAAGCTTTCTTT.

This clone counts as medium-sized (0.01 to 0.1%). The chain uses TRBV19 and TRBJ1-1; 11 positions match TRBD1. The germline V gene encodes CDR1 LNHDA and CDR2 SQIVND (reference sequence). The CDR3 loop spans 14 amino acids. J lost 2 bases, V lost 10 bases, and 6 bases had no gene match. CDR3 bases: TGTGCCACCGGGACAGGGGGTTTCAACACTGAAGCTTTCTTT. The encoded protein is CATGTGGFNTEAFF.

The chain combines TRBV7-2 with TRBJ1-3, with no clear D. The CDR3 has 16 residues. Germline V gives CDR1 SGHTA, CDR2 FQGNSA. Trimming left V 1 base short and J 1 base short, with 11 bases between. CDR3 in DNA: TGTGCCAGCAGCTTAGGATTGGGCAGGTCTGGAAACACCATATATTTT. Its translation is CASSLGLGRSGNTIYF.

The chain joins TRBV28 to TRBJ2-7; a possible D gene is TRBD2 (6 bases). CDR3 length: 15 residues. V lost 6 bases, J lost 4 bases, and 19 bases lay in between. Germline-derived CDR1 and CDR2 are MDHEN and SYDVKM. CDR3 protein: CASSPSGTLSYEQYF. The CDR3 nucleotides read TGTGCCAGCAGCCCGTCCGGGACTTTGAGTTACGAGCAGTACTTC.

The chain links TRBV5-7 to TRBJ2-4, with 10 bases matching TRBD1. TRBV5-7 is an open reading frame whose function is uncertain. J lost 6 bases, V lost 4 bases, and 4 bases had no gene match. This CDR3 comprises 14 residues. The CDR3 nucleotides read TGTGCCAGCAGCCCGGGACAGGGGAGAAACATTCAGTACTTC. Protein: CASSPGQGRNIQYF.

The V call is TRBV21-1, the J call TRBJ1-5; TRBD1, the table's D call, lacks a check against the DNA. TRBV21-1 counts as a pseudogene. This CDR3 has 17 amino acids. The CDR3, as DNA: TGTGCCAGCAGCAAAGCTCCGGGACAGAGACGCTATCAGCCCCAGCATTTT. Its translation is CASSKAPGQRRYQPQHF.